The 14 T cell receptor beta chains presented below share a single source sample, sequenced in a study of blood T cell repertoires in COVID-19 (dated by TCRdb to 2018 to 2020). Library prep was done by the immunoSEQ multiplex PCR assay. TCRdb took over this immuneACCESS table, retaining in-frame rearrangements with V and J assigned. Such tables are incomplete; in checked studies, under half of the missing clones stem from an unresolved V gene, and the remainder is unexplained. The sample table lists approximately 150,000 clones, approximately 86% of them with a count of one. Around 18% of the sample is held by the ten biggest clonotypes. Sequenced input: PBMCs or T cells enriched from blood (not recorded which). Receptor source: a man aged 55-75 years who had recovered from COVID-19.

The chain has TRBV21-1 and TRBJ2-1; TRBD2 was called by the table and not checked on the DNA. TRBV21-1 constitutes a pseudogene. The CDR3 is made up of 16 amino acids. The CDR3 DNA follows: TGTGCCAGCAACATACTAGCGGTGAGCTCCTACAATGAGCAGTTCTTC. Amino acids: CASNILAVSSYNEQFF.

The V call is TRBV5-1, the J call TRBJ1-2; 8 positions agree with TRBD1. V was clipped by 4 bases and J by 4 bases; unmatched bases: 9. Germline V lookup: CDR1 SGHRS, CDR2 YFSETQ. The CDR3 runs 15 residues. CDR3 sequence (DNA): TGCGCCAGCAGCCCCGGGGGGACAGGCGTCTATGGCTACACCTTC. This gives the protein CASSPGGTGVYGYTF.

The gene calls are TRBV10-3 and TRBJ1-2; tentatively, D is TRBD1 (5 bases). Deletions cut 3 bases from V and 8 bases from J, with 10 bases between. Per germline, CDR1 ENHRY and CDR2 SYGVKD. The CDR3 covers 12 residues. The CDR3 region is CAISEGVFGYTF. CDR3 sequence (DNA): TGTGCCATCAGTGAAGGGGTTTTCGGCTACACCTTC.

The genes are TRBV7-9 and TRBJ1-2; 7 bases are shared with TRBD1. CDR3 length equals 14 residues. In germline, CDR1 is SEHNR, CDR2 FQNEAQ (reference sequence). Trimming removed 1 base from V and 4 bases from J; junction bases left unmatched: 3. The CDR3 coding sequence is TGTGCCAGCAGCTTAGAGGGGGCCTTCTATGGCTACACCTTC. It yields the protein CASSLEGAFYGYTF.

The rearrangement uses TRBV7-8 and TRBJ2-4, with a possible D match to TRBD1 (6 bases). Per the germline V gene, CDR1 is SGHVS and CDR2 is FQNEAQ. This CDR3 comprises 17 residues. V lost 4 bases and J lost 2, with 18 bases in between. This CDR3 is CASSSDWGQGTKNIQYF. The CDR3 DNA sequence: TGTGCCAGCAGCTCCGACTGGGGGCAGGGAACCAAAAACATTCAGTACTTC. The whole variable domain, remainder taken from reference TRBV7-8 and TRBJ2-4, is GAGVSQSPRYKVAKRGQDVALRCDPISGHVSLFWYQQALGQGPEFLTYFQNEAQLDKSGLPSDRFFAERPEGSVSTLKIQRTQQEDSAVYLCASSSDWGQGTKNIQYFGAGTRLSVL.

Here the CDR3 DNA reads TGTGCCTGGAGCCGACTAGCGTTCTCAGATACGCAGTATTTT. Its translation is CAWSRLAFSDTQYF. The chain joins TRBV30 to TRBJ2-3, with TRBD2 matching 8 bases. CDR3 length: 14 amino acids. Germline V CDR1 and CDR2: GTSNPN, SVGIG (reference sequence). V shed 3 bases and J 4 bases; nucleotides not matched to a gene: 6.

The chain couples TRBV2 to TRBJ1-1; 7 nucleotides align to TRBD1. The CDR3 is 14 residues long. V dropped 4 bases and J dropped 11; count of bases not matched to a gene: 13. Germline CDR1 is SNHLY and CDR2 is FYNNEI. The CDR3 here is CASSVDRSTPRAFF. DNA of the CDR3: TGTGCCAGCAGTGTGGACAGGAGCACCCCTCGTGCTTTCTTT.

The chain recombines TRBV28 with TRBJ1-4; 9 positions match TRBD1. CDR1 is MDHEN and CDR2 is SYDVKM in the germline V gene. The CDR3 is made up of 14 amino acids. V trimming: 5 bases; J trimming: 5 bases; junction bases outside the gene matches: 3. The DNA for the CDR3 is TGTGCCAGCAGTAGGGACAGGGTGAATGAAAAACTGTTTTTT. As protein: CASSRDRVNEKLFF.

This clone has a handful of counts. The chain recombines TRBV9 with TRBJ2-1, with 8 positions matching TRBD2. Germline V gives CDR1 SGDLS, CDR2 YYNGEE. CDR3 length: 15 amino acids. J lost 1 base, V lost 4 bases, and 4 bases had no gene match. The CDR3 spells CASSPREGSYNEQFF. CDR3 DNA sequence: TGTGCCAGCAGCCCCCGGGAGGGGTCCTACAATGAGCAGTTCTTC.

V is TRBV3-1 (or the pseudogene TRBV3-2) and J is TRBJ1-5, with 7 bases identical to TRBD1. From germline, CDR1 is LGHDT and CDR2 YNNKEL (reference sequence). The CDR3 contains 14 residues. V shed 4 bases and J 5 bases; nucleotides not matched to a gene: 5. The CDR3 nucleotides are TGTGCCAGCAGCCCGACAGGGTTGGATCAGCCCCAGCATTTT. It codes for CASSPTGLDQPQHF.

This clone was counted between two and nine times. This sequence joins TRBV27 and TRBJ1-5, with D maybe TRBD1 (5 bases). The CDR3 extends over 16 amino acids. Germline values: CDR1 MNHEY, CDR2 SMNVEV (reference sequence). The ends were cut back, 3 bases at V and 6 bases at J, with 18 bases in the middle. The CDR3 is CASSFPGPGRPQPQHF. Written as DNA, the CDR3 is TGTGCCAGCAGTTTCCCCGGTCCAGGGCGACCTCAGCCCCAGCATTTT.

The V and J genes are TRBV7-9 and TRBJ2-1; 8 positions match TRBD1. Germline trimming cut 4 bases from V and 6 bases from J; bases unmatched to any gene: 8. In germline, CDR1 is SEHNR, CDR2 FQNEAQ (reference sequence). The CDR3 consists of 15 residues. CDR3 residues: CASSYGQGDGNEQFF. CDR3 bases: TGTGCCAGCAGCTACGGACAGGGTGATGGCAATGAGCAGTTCTTC.

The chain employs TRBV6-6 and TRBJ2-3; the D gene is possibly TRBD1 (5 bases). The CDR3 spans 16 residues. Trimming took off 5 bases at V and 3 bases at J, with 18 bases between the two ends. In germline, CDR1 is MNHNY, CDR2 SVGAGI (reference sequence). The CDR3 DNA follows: TGTGCCAGCAGTCGAGACGGACAATCTGTAACAGATACGCAGTATTTT. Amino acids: CASSRDGQSVTDTQYF.

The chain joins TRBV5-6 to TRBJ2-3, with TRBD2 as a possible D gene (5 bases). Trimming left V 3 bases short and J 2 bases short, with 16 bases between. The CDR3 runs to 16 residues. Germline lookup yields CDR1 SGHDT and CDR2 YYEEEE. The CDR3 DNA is TGTGCCAGCAGCTCCGCTCCGGGCGGGCACACAGATACGCAGTATTTT. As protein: CASSSAPGGHTDTQYF. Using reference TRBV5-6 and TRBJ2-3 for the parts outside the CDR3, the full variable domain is DAGVTQSPTHLIKTRGQQVTLRCSPKSGHDTVSWYQQALGQGPQFIFQYYEEEERQRGNFPDRFSGHQFPNYSSELNVNALLLGDSALYLCASSSAPGGHTDTQYFGPGTRLTVL.